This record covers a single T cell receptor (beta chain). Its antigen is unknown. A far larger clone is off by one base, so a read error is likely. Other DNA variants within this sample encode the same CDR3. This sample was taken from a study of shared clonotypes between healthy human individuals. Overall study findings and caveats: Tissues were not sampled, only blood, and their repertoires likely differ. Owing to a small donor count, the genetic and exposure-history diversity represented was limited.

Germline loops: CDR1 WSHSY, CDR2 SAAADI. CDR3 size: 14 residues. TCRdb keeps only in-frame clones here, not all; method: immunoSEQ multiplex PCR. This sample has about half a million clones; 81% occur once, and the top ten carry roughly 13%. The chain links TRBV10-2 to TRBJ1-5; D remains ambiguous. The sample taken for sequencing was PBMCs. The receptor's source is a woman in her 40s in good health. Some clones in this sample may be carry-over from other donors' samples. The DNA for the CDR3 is TGCGCCAGCAGTGAATCCCGGGCAGATCAGCCCCAGCACTTT. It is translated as CASSESRADQPQHF.